The 7 T cell receptor beta chains reported below all come from one sample, sequenced in a study of cytomegalovirus exposure and HLA in healthy donors. Researchers ran the PCR with 60 Vbeta and 13 Jbeta primers. Clones were read by immunoSEQ multiplex PCR, and TCRdb kept only the in-frame ones, dropping some. The repertoire includes about 150,000 clones, roughly 74% of them detected once, and roughly 2.8% sits in the top ten. Sample: PBMCs. These receptors were collected from a man younger than 35 in good health and CMV-seronegative.

The genes are TRBV28 and TRBJ2-4, with TRBD2 matching 7 bases. Germline V lookup: CDR1 MDHEN, CDR2 SYDVKM. This CDR3 is built from 14 residues. With 7 bases clipped from V and 1 base from J, the junction kept 4 bases outside the gene matches. The CDR3 here is CASTSGGAKNIQYF. Written as DNA, the CDR3 is TGTGCCAGCACCTCCGGGGGGGCCAAAAACATTCAGTACTTC.

The CDR3 DNA sequence: TGCGCCACTTCAGAAACAGGATTCGGAAACACCATATATTTT. Translating it yields CATSETGFGNTIYF. The chain employs TRBV5-1 and TRBJ1-3, with D maybe TRBD1 (5 bases). The CDR3 covers 14 residues. Trimming removed 9 bases at V and 4 bases at J, with 17 bases between. Germline assignment: CDR1 SGHRS and CDR2 YFSETQ.

CDR3 in amino acids: CASSRDLTGSAEAFF. In nucleotides, the CDR3 is TGTGCCAGCTCCCGCGATCTGACAGGGAGCGCCGAAGCTTTCTTT. The rearrangement joins TRBV18 to TRBJ1-1; 7 bases map to TRBD1. The CDR3 has 15 amino acids. After removal of 6 bases from V and 8 bases from J, the junction contained 15 bases not matched to a gene. Germline assignment: CDR1 KGHSH and CDR2 LQKENI.

This chain connects TRBV4-2 to TRBJ2-2, with D possibly TRBD2 on 5 matching bases. Trimming pared 4 bases from V and 6 bases from J, leaving 12 bases between. The germline V gene has CDR1 LGHNA and CDR2 YNFKEQ. CDR3 length equals 14 residues. The CDR3 nucleotides are TGTGCCAGCAGCCTCCGGGGTGGGGCCGGGGAGCTGTTTTTT. Translating it yields CASSLRGGAGELFF.

V is TRBV6-5 and J is TRBJ2-2; 10 bases agree with TRBD1. The germline V gene encodes CDR1 MNHEY and CDR2 SVGAGI. V lost 5 bases, J lost 4 bases, and 4 bases stayed unmatched. The CDR3 consists of 15 residues. The CDR3 sequence: CASSRQGAGTGELFF. The DNA for the CDR3 is TGTGCCAGCAGTCGACAGGGGGCTGGCACCGGGGAGCTGTTTTTT.

This clone has more than one count but fewer than ten. J is TRBJ2-7 and V is TRBV19; D not certain. Germline lookup yields CDR1 LNHDA and CDR2 SQIVND (reference sequence). The germline V and J ends were trimmed by 0 bases and 5 bases, with 5 bases remaining between them. This CDR3 is 12 amino acids long. This CDR3 is CASSIERDEQYF. In DNA, the CDR3 is TGTGCCAGTAGTATAGAGCGCGACGAGCAGTACTTC.

The chain links TRBV7-2 to TRBJ2-1; TRBD2 agrees at 8 bases. Germline CDR1 SGHTA, CDR2 FQGNSA. The V gene end was trimmed by 2 bases and the J gene end by 4 bases; junction bases not matched to a gene: 13. This CDR3 is 18 amino acids long. CDR3 coding DNA: TGTGCCAGCAGCTTATTCACTATGCAGCGGGGGCGTTACAATGAGCAGTTCTTC. Protein product: CASSLFTMQRGRYNEQFF.